This T cell receptor beta chain is from a study of T cell responses to AZD1222 COVID-19 vaccine. In germline, CDR1 is SGHKS, CDR2 YYEKEE (reference sequence). The CDR3 covers 13 residues. Trimming shortened V by 5 bases and J by 0 bases, and 8 bases separated the two germline ends. Measured with immunoSEQ multiplex PCR; TCRdb has only the in-frame clones, and not every one. The sample contains about 130,000 clones, about 90% of which appear only once. This material consisted of peripheral blood, taken on day 0 of AZD1222 vaccination. This sequence was found in an adult in good health. The genes are TRBV5-5 and TRBJ1-2, with D maybe TRBD1 (5 bases). The CDR3 loop reads CASSGAANYGYTF. Here the CDR3 DNA reads TGTGCCAGCAGTGGGGCGGCTAACTATGGCTACACCTTC.